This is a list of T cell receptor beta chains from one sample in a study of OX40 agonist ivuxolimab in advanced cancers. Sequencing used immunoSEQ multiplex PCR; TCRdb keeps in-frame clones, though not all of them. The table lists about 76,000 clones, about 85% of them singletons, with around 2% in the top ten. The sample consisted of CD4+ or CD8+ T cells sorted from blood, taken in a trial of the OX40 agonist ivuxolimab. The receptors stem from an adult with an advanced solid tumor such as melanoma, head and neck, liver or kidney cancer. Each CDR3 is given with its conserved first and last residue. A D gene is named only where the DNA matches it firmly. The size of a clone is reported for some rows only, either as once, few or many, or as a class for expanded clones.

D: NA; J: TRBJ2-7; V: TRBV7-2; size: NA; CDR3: CASSYDGGYEQYF; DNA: TGTGCCAGCAGCTATGACGGGGGCTACGAGCAGTACTTC
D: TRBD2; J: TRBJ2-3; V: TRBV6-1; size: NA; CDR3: CASSAGTTRSTDTQYF; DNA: TGTGCCAGCAGTGCGGGGACTACTCGAAGCACAGATACGCAGTATTTT
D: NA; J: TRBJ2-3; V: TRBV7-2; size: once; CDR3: CASSLAGVSTDTQYF; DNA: TGTGCCAGCAGCTTAGCGGGGGTAAGCACAGATACGCAGTATTTT
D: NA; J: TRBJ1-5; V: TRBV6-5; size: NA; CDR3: CASTMLAGGQPQHF; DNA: TGTGCCAGCACCATGCTAGCCGGTGGACAGCCCCAGCATTTT
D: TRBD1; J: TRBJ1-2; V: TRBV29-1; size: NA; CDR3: CSVVRQGALANYGYTF; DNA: TGCAGCGTTGTAAGGCAGGGGGCCCTAGCTAACTATGGCTACACCTTC
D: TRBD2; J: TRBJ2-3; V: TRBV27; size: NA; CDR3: CASSPLVGGTDTQYF; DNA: TGTGCCAGCAGTCCCCTGGTGGGGGGGACAGATACGCAGTATTTT
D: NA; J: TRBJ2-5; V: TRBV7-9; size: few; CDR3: CASSLALDFLYQETQYF; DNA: TGTGCCAGCAGCTTAGCCCTTGACTTCTTGTACCAAGAGACCCAGTACTTC
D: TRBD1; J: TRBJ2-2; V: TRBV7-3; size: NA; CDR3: CASSSSDRANTGELFF; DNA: TGTGCCAGCAGCTCGTCAGACAGGGCGAACACCGGGGAGCTGTTTTTT
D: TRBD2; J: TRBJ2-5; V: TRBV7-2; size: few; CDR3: CASSPPLLAGSQETQYF; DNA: TGTGCCAGCAGTCCACCTCTGCTAGCGGGGAGTCAAGAGACCCAGTACTTC
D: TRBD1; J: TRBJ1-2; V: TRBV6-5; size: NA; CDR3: CASSYSVQGYGYTF; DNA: TGTGCCAGCAGTTACTCGGTACAGGGGTATGGCTACACCTTC
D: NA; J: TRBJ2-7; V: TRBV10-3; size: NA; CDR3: CAISEQGRSYEQYF; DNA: TGTGCCATCAGTGAGCAGGGAAGATCCTACGAGCAGTACTTC
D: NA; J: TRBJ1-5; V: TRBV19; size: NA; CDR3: CASSIQIDQPQHF; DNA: TGTGCCAGTAGTATCCAGATAGATCAGCCCCAGCATTTT
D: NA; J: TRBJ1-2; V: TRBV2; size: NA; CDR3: CASSAQTYGYTF; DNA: TGTGCCAGCAGTGCCCAGACTTATGGCTACACCTTC
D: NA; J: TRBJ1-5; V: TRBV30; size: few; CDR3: CAWSLESNQPQHF; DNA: TGTGCCTGGAGTTTGGAGAGCAATCAGCCCCAGCATTTT
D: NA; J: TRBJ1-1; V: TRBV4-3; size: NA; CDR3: CASSPQGNTEAFF; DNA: TGCGCCAGCAGCCCGCAGGGGAACACTGAAGCTTTCTTT
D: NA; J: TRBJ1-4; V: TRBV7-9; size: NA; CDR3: CASSLGPGNEKLFF; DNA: TGTGCCAGCAGCTTAGGGCCGGGAAATGAAAAACTGTTTTTT
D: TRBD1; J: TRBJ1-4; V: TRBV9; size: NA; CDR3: CASSPSSTGGIWFRELFF; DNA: TGTGCCAGCAGCCCTTCCTCGACAGGGGGCATCTGGTTTAGGGAACTGTTTTTT
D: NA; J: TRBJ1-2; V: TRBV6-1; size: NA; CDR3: CASSEGGARDGYTF; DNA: TGTGCCAGCAGTGAAGGAGGGGCACGGGATGGCTACACCTTC
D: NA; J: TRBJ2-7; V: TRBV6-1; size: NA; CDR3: CASNRDGAELDF; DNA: TGTGCCAGCAATCGGGACGGAGCGGAATTGGACTTC
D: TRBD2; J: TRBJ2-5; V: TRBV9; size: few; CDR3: CATNPSGRGEETQYF; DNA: TGTGCCACCAACCCTTCAGGGCGGGGGGAAGAGACCCAGTACTTC
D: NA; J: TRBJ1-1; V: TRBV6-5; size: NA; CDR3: CASSDWGEAFF; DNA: TGTGCCAGCAGTGATTGGGGGGAAGCTTTCTTT
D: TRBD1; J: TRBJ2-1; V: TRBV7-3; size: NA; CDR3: CASSLTGGLDEQFF; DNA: TGTGCCAGCAGCTTAACAGGGGGCTTAGATGAGCAGTTCTTC
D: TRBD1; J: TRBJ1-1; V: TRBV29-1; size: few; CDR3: CSVGGTALKTNTEAFF; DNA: TGCAGCGTTGGAGGGACAGCCTTAAAGACGAACACTGAAGCTTTCTTT
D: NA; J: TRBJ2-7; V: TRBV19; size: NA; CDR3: CASSIGGGSYEQYF; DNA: TGTGCCAGTAGTATCGGGGGAGGCTCCTACGAGCAGTACTTC
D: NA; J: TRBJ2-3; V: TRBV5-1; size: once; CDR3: CASSLPGWNTQYF; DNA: TGCGCCAGCAGCTTGCCTGGGTGGAATACGCAGTATTTT
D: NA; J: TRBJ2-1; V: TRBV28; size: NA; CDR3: CASRLYNEQFF; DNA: TGTGCCAGCCGTCTCTACAATGAGCAGTTCTTC
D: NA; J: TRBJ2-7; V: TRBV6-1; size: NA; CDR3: CATNAWEQYF; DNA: TGTGCTACCAATGCCTGGGAGCAGTACTTC
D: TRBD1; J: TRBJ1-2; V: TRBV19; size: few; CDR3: CASSLNDRAGGYTF; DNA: TGTGCCAGTAGTCTAAATGACAGGGCTGGTGGCTACACCTTC
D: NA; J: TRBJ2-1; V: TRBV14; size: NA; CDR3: CASSLRRVSGAYNEQFF; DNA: TGTGCCAGCAGCCTACGTCGGGTTAGCGGTGCCTACAATGAGCAGTTCTTC
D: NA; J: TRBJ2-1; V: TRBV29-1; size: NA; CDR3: CSGEVRYNEQFF; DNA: TGCAGCGGGGAGGTGAGGTACAATGAGCAGTTCTTC
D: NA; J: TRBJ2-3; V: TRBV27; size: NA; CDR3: CASSFGGLPSTDTQYF; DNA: TGTGCCAGCAGTTTTGGAGGGTTACCTAGCACAGATACGCAGTATTTT
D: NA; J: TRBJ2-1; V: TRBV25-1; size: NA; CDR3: CASSDRPTDNNEQFF; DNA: TGTGCCAGCAGTGACAGGCCAACGGACAACAATGAGCAGTTCTTC
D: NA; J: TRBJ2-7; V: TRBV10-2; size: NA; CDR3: CASGIRNYEQYF; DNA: TGCGCCAGTGGTATACGCAACTACGAGCAGTACTTC
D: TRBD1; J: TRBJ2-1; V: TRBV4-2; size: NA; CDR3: CASGKLGQGSYEQFF; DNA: TGTGCCAGCGGTAAGCTCGGACAGGGAAGCTATGAGCAGTTCTTC
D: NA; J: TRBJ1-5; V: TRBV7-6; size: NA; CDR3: CASTAGNNQPQHF; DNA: TGTGCCAGCACCGCTGGGAACAATCAGCCCCAGCATTTT
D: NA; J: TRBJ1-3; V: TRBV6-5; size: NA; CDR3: CASRPPQGSGNTIYF; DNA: TGTGCCAGCCGTCCCCCTCAGGGGTCTGGAAACACCATATATTTT
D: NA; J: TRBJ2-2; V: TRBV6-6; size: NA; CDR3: CASGQRAGELFF; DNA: TGTGCCAGCGGTCAACGGGCCGGGGAGCTGTTTTTT
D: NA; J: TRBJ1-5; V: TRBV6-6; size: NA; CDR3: CASSYSQGLDQPQHF; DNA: TGTGCCAGCAGTTACAGTCAGGGGCTTGATCAGCCCCAGCATTTT
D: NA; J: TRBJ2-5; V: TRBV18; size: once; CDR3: CASQQRQETQYF; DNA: TGTGCCAGCCAACAGCGACAAGAGACCCAGTACTTC
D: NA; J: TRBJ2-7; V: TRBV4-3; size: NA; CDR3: CASSQDGDGKYEQYF; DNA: TGCGCCAGCAGCCAAGATGGGGACGGCAAATACGAGCAGTACTTC